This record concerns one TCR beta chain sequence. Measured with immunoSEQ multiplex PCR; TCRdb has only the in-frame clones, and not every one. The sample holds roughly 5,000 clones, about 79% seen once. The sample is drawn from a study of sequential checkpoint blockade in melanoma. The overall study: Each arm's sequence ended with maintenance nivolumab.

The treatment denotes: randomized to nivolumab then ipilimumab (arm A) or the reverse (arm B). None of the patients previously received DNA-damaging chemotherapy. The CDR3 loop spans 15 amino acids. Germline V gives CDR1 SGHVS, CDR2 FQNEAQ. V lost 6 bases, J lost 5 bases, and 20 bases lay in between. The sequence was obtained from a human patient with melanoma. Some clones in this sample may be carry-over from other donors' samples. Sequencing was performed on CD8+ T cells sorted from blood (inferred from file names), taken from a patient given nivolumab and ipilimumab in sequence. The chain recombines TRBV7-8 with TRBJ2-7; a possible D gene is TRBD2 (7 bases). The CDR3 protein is CASRLTGGSFHEQYF. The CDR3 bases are TGTGCCAGCAGGCTGACGGGGGGCAGCTTCCACGAGCAGTACTTC. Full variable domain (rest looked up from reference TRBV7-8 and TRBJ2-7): GAGVSQSPRYKVAKRGQDVALRCDPISGHVSLFWYQQALGQGPEFLTYFQNEAQLDKSGLPSDRFFAERPEGSVSTLKIQRTQQEDSAVYLCASRLTGGSFHEQYFGPGTRLTVT.